The 21 T cell receptor beta chains below all came from one sample that was sequenced in a study of T cell responses to AZD1222 COVID-19 vaccine. TCRdb keeps only in-frame clones here, not all; method: immunoSEQ multiplex PCR. The sample yields roughly 80,000 clones, 70% to 90% seen once. Sequencing used peripheral blood, obtained on day 0 of MenACWY control vaccination. Every receptor here comes from an adult in good health.

The J gene is TRBJ1-2, the V gene TRBV19; D is unresolved. The germline V gene has CDR1 LNHDA and CDR2 SQIVND (reference sequence). The ends were cut back, 6 bases at V and 0 bases at J, with 14 bases in the middle. There are 15 residues in the CDR3. The CDR3 DNA sequence: TGTGCCAGTAGCTTCCAAAGGACTTCTAACTATGGCTACACCTTC. The encoded protein is CASSFQRTSNYGYTF.

This clone was picked up one time. The CDR3 DNA reads as TGCGCCAGCAGCCAAGATGAATTTGGACTAGCGGGACAATACGAGCAGTACTTC. Translation: CASSQDEFGLAGQYEQYF. This rearrangement joins TRBV4-3 to TRBJ2-7; TRBD2 agrees at 12 bases. The CDR3 is 18 residues long. Germline CDR1 and CDR2: LGHNA and YSLEER. V lost 0 bases and J lost 4; bases outside the gene matches: 10.

The chain couples TRBV19 to TRBJ1-4; tentative D call: TRBD1 (6 bases). The germline gives CDR1 LNHDA, CDR2 SQIVND (reference sequence). V was shortened by 3 bases and J by 5 bases, with 16 bases between the two germline ends. CDR3 size: 16 residues. The CDR3 DNA reads as TGTGCCAGTAGTATCAGACGGGCAGGGGAGAATGAAAAACTGTTTTTT. Its protein product is CASSIRRAGENEKLFF.

The J gene is TRBJ1-2, the V gene TRBV5-4, with D possibly matching TRBD1 (5 bases). The CDR3 covers 13 residues. Germline V gene sequence: CDR1 SGHNT, CDR2 YYREEE (reference sequence). Between the trimmed V and J ends, which lost 2 bases and 3 bases, there was a span of 8 bases. CDR3 nucleotide sequence: TGTGCCAGCAGCTTCGGGGGTGACTATGGCTACACCTTC. It yields the protein CASSFGGDYGYTF. The variable domain in full, completed from reference TRBV5-4 and TRBJ1-2, reads ETGVTQSPTHLIKTRGQQVTLRCSSQSGHNTVSWYQQALGQGPQFIFQYYREEENGRGNFPPRFSGLQFPNYSSELNVNALELDDSALYLCASSFGGDYGYTFGSGTRLTVV.

The rearrangement joins TRBV30 to TRBJ2-6, with 7 bases that match TRBD1. Germline V gene data show CDR1 as GTSNPN and CDR2 as SVGIG (reference sequence). V was pared by 1 base and J by 2 bases, with 5 bases of the junction left unmatched. The CDR3 loop spans 16 amino acids. CDR3 nucleotides: TGTGCCTGGAGTGAGACAGGGACGGCTGGGGCCAACGTCCTGACTTTC. It yields the protein CAWSETGTAGANVLTF.

The chain employs TRBV30 and TRBJ1-1; D call uncertain. Germline CDR1 GTSNPN, CDR2 SVGIG (reference sequence). Trimming removed 4 bases from V and 2 bases from J, with 5 bases in between. This CDR3 spans 11 amino acids. The chain's CDR3 is CAWKANTEAFF. CDR3 DNA sequence: TGTGCCTGGAAGGCTAACACTGAAGCTTTCTTT.

V usage is TRBV6-2 or TRBV6-3 and J usage is TRBJ2-7; no reliable D call. V shed 2 bases and J shed 4 bases, with 9 bases lying between them. There are 13 residues in the CDR3. Germline lookup yields CDR1 MNHEY and CDR2 SVGEGT. Here the CDR3 reads CASSYGQVYEQYF. The DNA for the CDR3 is TGTGCCAGCAGTTACGGGCAGGTTTACGAGCAGTACTTC.

This chain connects TRBV15 to TRBJ1-1; D uncertain. The CDR3 is 13 amino acids. The V and J ends lost 4 bases and 1 base respectively, with 7 bases between them. Germline CDR1 LNHNV, CDR2 YYDKDF (reference sequence). The CDR3 sequence: CATSIQENTEAFF. CDR3 coding DNA: TGTGCCACCAGCATCCAGGAGAACACTGAAGCTTTCTTT.

The genes are TRBV3-1 (or the pseudogene TRBV3-2) and TRBJ1-2; 10 nucleotides match TRBD1. CDR1 is LGHDT and CDR2 is YNNKEL in the germline V gene (reference sequence). V was clipped by 3 bases and J by 6 bases; unmatched bases: 4. The CDR3 spans 14 residues. The CDR3 spells CASSQRGTGDGYTF. The CDR3, as DNA: TGTGCCAGCAGCCAGAGAGGGACAGGGGATGGCTACACCTTC.

The J gene is TRBJ2-3, the V gene TRBV5-1; no firm D call. CDR3 size: 15 residues. Germline CDR1 reads SGHRS; CDR2 reads YFSETQ. V was clipped by 0 bases and J by 5 bases, with 13 bases between them. DNA for the CDR3: TGCGCCAGCAGCTTGGCTGGAAAACCGGGAGATACGCAGTATTTT. This gives the protein CASSLAGKPGDTQYF.

This clone appeared a few times. The gene calls are TRBV10-3 and TRBJ1-1; 7 bases are shared with TRBD1. The germline gives CDR1 ENHRY, CDR2 SYGVKD. After removal of 7 bases from V and 6 bases from J, the junction contained 11 bases not matched to a gene. This CDR3 region has 14 residues. This CDR3 is CAITTGTVTSEAFF. CDR3 in DNA: TGTGCCATCACAACCGGGACAGTTACCTCTGAAGCTTTCTTT.

The V call is TRBV28, the J call TRBJ1-3; TRBD1 is a possible D gene (6 bases). CDR1 and CDR2 from the germline V gene are MDHEN and SYDVKM. CDR3 length equals 14 residues. V lost 4 bases to trimming and J lost 4 bases, with 11 bases between them. This CDR3 reads CASSWGQPGNTIYF. The CDR3 DNA reads as TGTGCCAGCAGTTGGGGACAACCGGGAAACACCATATATTTT.

The chain is built from TRBV5-1 and TRBJ2-6; D not certain. The CDR3 covers 16 residues. Germline loops: CDR1 SGHRS, CDR2 YFSETQ. V was pared by 1 base and J by 2 bases, with 10 bases between. The CDR3 coding sequence is TGCGCCAGCAGCTTGTCATCTCGGCCTGGGGCCAACGTCCTGACTTTC. Amino acids: CASSLSSRPGANVLTF.

V gene TRBV3-1 (or the pseudogene TRBV3-2) combines with J gene TRBJ1-2; no firm D call. The germline CDR1 and CDR2 sequences are LGHDT and YNNKEL (reference sequence). CDR3 length equals 16 residues. With 6 bases removed from V and 3 bases from J, the gap between germline ends came to 20 bases. In nucleotides, the CDR3 is TGTGCCAGCAGTCCAACCAGCGGACGGCAGTACTATGGCTACACCTTC. Its protein product is CASSPTSGRQYYGYTF.

The V call is TRBV10-1, the J call TRBJ1-2, with D uncertain. V shed 1 base and J shed 4 bases, with 7 bases lying between them. Germline CDR1 is WNHNN and CDR2 is SYGVQD (reference sequence). The CDR3 length is 13 residues. CDR3 sequence (DNA): TGCGCCAGCAGTGAGTGGCGGACCTATGGCTACACCTTC. Amino acid sequence: CASSEWRTYGYTF.

This clone occurred once. The V gene is TRBV9, the J gene TRBJ2-3; TRBD1 aligns across 7 bases. The ends lost 4 bases at V and 1 base at J; junction bases unmatched: 12. Germline lookup yields CDR1 SGDLS and CDR2 YYNGEE. The CDR3 spans 17 residues. The DNA of the CDR3 is TGTGCCAGCAGCCATCCAAAGAGGGGGCCAGGCACAGATACGCAGTATTTT. Protein sequence: CASSHPKRGPGTDTQYF.

This chain uses TRBV12-3 or TRBV12-4 with TRBJ2-2; D is undetermined. CDR3 length equals 13 residues. V lost 7 bases to trimming and J lost 1 base, with 7 bases between them. The CDR3 sequence is CASKQLNTGELFF. The CDR3 DNA sequence: TGTGCCAGCAAACAGCTGAACACCGGGGAGCTGTTTTTT.

The chain is built from TRBV4-2 and TRBJ2-1; the match to TRBD2 covers 10 bases. Germline CDR1 reads LGHNA; CDR2 reads YNFKEQ. This CDR3 is built from 17 residues. The ends lost 1 base at V and 1 base at J; junction bases unmatched: 4. CDR3 sequence reads: CASSQALAGGSYNEQFF. Written as DNA, the CDR3 is TGTGCCAGCAGCCAAGCATTAGCGGGAGGATCCTACAATGAGCAGTTCTTC.

This clone was found once. V gene TRBV7-2 combines with J gene TRBJ1-1; maybe TRBD1 (5 bases). With 1 base removed from V and 10 bases from J, the gap between germline ends came to 25 bases. The CDR3 runs 17 residues. Germline V gene sequence: CDR1 SGHTA, CDR2 FQGNSA. DNA of the CDR3: TGTGCCAGCAGCTTAGGGTTTACAGGATATTCTTTAGAGATAGCTTTCTTT. Its protein is CASSLGFTGYSLEIAFF. Variable domain in full (rest from reference TRBV7-2 and TRBJ1-1): GAGVSQSPSNKVTEKGKDVELRCDPISGHTALYWYRQSLGQGLEFLIYFQGNSAPDKSGLPSDRFSAERTGGSVSTLTIQRTQQEDSAVYLCASSLGFTGYSLEIAFFGQGTRLTVV.

The chain joins TRBV5-1 to TRBJ2-6; TRBD1 or TRBD2 may be the D gene (5 bases each). This CDR3 spans 16 amino acids. The germline V gene encodes CDR1 SGHRS and CDR2 YFSETQ. The V end was cut by 4 bases, the J end by 2 bases, with 13 bases between. The CDR3 coding sequence is TGCGCCAGCAGCCCGGCCGGGGCCACTGGGGCCAACGTCCTGACTTTC. Translated, it gives CASSPAGATGANVLTF.

This chain's CDR3 is CSPPEAFF. CDR3 in DNA: TGCAGTCCCCCTGAAGCTTTCTTT. V usage is TRBV20-1 and J usage is TRBJ1-1; D not resolved. This CDR3 is 8 amino acids long. V lost 8 bases to trimming and J lost 6 bases, with 4 bases between them. Germline V CDR1 and CDR2: DFQATT, SNEGSKA (reference sequence).